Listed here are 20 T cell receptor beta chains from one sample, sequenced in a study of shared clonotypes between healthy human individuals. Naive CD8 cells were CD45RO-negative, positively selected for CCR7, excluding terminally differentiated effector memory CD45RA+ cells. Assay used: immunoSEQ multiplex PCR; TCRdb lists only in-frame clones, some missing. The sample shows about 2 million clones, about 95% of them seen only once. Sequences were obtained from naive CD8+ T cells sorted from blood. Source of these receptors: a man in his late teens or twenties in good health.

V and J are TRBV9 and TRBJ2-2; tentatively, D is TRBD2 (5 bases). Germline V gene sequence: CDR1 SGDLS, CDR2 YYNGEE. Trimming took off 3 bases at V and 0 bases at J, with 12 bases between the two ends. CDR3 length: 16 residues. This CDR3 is CASSEIGEPNTGELFF. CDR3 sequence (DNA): TGTGCCAGCAGCGAAATCGGGGAACCGAACACCGGGGAGCTGTTTTTT.

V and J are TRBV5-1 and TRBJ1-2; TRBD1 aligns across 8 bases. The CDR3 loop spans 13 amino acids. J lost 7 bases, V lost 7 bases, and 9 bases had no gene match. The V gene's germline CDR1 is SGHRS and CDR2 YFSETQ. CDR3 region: CASFGQGRFGYTF. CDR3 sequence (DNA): TGCGCCAGCTTCGGACAGGGAAGGTTTGGCTACACCTTC.

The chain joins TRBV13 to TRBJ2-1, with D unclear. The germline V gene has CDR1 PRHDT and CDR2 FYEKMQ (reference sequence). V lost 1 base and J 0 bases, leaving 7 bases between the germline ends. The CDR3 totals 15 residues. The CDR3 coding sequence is TGTGCCAGCAGCTTAGAGGCGAGCTCCTACAATGAGCAGTTCTTC. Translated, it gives CASSLEASSYNEQFF.

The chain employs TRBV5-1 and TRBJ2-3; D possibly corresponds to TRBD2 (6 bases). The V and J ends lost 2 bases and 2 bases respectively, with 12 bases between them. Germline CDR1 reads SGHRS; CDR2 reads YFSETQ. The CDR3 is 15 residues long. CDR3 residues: CASSFGTSYTDTQYF. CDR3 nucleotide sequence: TGCGCCAGCAGCTTCGGGACTTCCTACACAGATACGCAGTATTTT. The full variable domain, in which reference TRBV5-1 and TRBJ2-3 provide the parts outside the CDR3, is KAGVTQTPRYLIKTRGQQVTLSCSPISGHRSVSWYQQTPGQGLQFLFEYFSETQRNKGNFPGRFSGRQFSNSRSEMNVSTLELGDSALYLCASSFGTSYTDTQYFGPGTRLTVL.

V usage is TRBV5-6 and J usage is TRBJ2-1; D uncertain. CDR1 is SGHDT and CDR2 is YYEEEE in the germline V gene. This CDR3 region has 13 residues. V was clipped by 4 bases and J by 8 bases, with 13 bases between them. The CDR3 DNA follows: TGTGCCAGCAGCGGGTCAGGTGGGGATGAGCAGTTCTTC. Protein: CASSGSGGDEQFF.

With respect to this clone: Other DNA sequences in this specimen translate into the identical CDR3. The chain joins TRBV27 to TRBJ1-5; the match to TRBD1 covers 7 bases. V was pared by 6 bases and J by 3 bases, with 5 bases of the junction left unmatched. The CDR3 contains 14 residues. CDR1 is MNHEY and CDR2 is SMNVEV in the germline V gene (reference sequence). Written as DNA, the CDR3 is TGTGCCAGCAGACCGACAGGGCTCAATCAGCCCCAGCATTTT. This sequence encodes CASRPTGLNQPQHF.

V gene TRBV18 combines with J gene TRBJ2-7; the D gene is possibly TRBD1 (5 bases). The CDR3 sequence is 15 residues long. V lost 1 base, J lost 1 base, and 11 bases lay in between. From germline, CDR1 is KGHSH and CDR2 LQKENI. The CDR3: CASSPRGAPSYEQYF. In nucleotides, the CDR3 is TGTGCCAGCTCACCACGTGGGGCCCCTTCCTACGAGCAGTACTTC.

CDR3 protein: CASSGDGELFF. The CDR3 DNA sequence: TGTGCCAGCAGCGGTGACGGGGAGCTGTTTTTT. This chain connects TRBV9 to TRBJ2-2; no reliable D call. Trimming stripped 3 bases from V and 7 bases from J, with 4 bases between. CDR1 is SGDLS and CDR2 is YYNGEE in the germline V gene. CDR3 size: 11 residues.

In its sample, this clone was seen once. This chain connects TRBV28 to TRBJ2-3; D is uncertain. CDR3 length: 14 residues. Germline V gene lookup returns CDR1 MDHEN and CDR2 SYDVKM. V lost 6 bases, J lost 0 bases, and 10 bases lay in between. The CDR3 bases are TGTGCCAGCAGCAGTCAGCCTAGCACAGATACGCAGTATTTT. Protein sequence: CASSSQPSTDTQYF.

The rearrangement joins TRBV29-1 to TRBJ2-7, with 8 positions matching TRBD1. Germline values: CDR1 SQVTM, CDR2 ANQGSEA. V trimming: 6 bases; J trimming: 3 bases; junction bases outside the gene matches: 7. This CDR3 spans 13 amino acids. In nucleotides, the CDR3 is TGCAGCGTGGGGGGACAGGCTAACTACGAGCAGTACTTC. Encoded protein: CSVGGQANYEQYF.

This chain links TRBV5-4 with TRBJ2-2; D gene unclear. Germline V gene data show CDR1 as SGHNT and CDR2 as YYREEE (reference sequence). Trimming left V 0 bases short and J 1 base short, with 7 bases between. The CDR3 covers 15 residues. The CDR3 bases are TGTGCCAGCAGCTTGGGGGTGGTGAACACCGGGGAGCTGTTTTTT. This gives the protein CASSLGVVNTGELFF.

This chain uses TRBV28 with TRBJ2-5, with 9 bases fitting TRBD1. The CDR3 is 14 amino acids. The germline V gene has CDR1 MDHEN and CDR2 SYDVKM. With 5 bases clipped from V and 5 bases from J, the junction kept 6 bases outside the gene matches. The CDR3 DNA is TGTGCCAGCAGTCCGGGGACAGGGCGGGAGACCCAGTACTTC. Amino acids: CASSPGTGRETQYF.

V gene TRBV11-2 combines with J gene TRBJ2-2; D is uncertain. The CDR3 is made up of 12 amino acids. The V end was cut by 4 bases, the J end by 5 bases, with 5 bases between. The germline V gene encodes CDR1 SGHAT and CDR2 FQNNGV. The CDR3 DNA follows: TGTGCCAGCAGCTCCGTTACCGGGGAGCTGTTTTTT. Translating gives CASSSVTGELFF.

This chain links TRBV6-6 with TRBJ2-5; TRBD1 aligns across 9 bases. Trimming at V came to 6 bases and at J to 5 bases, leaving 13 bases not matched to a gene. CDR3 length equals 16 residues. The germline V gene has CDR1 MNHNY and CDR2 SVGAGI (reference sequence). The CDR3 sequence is CASSPLSTGGEETQYF. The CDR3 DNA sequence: TGTGCCAGCAGCCCTCTGAGTACAGGGGGCGAGGAGACCCAGTACTTC.

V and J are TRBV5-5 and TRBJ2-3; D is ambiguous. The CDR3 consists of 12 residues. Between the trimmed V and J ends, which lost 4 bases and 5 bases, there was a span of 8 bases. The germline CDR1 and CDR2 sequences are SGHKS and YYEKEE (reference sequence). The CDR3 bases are TGTGCCAGCAGCGTGGTGGGAGATACGCAGTATTTT. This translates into CASSVVGDTQYF.

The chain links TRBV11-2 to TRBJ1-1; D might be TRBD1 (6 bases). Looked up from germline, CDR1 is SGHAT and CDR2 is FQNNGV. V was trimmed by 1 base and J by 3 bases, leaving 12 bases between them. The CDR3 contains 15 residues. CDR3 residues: CASSLGTGQYTEAFF. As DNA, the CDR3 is TGTGCCAGCAGCTTAGGAACAGGGCAATACACTGAAGCTTTCTTT.

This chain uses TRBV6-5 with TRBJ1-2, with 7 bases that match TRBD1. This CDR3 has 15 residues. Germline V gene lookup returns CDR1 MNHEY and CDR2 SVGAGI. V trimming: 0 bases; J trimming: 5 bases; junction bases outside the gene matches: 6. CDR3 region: CASSYSSGQLYGYTF. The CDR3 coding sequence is TGTGCCAGCAGTTACTCGTCGGGACAGCTTTATGGCTACACCTTC.

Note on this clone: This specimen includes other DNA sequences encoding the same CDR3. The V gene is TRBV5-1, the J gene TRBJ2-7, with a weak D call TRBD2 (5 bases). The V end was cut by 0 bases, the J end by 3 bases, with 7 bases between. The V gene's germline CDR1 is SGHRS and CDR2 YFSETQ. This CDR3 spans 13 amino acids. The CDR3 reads CASSLEGVYEQYF. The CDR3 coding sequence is TGCGCCAGCAGCTTGGAGGGAGTCTACGAGCAGTACTTC.

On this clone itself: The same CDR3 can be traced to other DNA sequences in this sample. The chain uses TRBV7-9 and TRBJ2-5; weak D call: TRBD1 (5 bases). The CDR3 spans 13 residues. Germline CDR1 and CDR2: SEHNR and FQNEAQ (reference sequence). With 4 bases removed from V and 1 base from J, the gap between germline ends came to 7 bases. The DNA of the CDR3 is TGTGCCAGCAGCTCAGGGTTCCAAGAGACCCAGTACTTC. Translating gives CASSSGFQETQYF. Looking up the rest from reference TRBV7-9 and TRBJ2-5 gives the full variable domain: DTGVSQNPRHKITKRGQNVTFRCDPISEHNRLYWYRQTLGQGPEFLTYFQNEAQLEKSRLLSDRFSAERPKGSFSTLEIQRTEQGDSAMYLCASSSGFQETQYFGPGTRLLVL.

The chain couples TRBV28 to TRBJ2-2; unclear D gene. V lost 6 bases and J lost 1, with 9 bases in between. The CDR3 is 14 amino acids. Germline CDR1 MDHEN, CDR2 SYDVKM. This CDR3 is CASSGPLNTGELFF. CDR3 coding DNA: TGTGCCAGCAGCGGACCACTGAACACCGGGGAGCTGTTTTTT.